This passage covers 21 T cell receptor beta chains from one sample sequenced in a study of PD-1 blockade in classical Hodgkin lymphoma. Libraries were prepared by immunoSEQ multiplex PCR; TCRdb keeps only in-frame clonotypes and omits some of them. The profile shows about 32,000 clones, about 88% of them singletons. The time point was: newly diagnosed, previously untreated cHL patient sample. Purified CD4+ T cells were obtained from thawed PBMCs through magnetic negative selection. Sequencing was carried out using CD4+ T cells from blood. These receptors all stem from a human donor with classical Hodgkin lymphoma.

This rearrangement joins TRBV5-5 to TRBJ1-5; maybe TRBD1 (5 bases). Germline CDR1 is SGHKS and CDR2 is YYEKEE (reference sequence). The CDR3 extends over 16 amino acids. Trimming left V 0 bases short and J 4 bases short, with 14 bases between. CDR3 loop: CASSLGDPLRNQPQHF. CDR3 nucleotide sequence: TGTGCCAGCAGCTTGGGGGACCCTCTGAGGAATCAGCCCCAGCATTTT.

The chain recombines TRBV13 with TRBJ1-1; D unresolved. This CDR3 spans 14 amino acids. Per germline, CDR1 PRHDT and CDR2 FYEKMQ (reference sequence). With 3 bases removed from V and 5 bases from J, the gap between germline ends came to 13 bases. The CDR3 DNA reads as TGTGCCAGCAGCTTGAGTGGTCGGAGGACTGAAGCTTTCTTT. This encodes CASSLSGRRTEAFF.

The chain is built from TRBV10-3 and TRBJ1-2; D is possibly TRBD1 (6 bases). The CDR3 length is 16 residues. The germline V gene encodes CDR1 ENHRY and CDR2 SYGVKD. Trimming shortened V by 11 bases and J by 4 bases, and 26 bases separated the two germline ends. The CDR3 here is CASADSPLITAYGYTF. The CDR3 nucleotides are TGTGCCTCGGCGGACAGCCCACTAATAACCGCCTATGGCTACACCTTC.

The chain uses TRBV28 and TRBJ1-2; TRBD1 matches 7 bases. The ends lost 6 bases at V and 5 bases at J; junction bases unmatched: 15. CDR3 length: 16 amino acids. CDR1 and CDR2 from the germline V gene are MDHEN and SYDVKM. The CDR3 loop is CASSRIPGQRGYGYTF. For the CDR3, the DNA is TGTGCCAGCAGCCGTATACCGGGACAGAGAGGATATGGCTACACCTTC.

This clone was recorded once. V and J are TRBV19 and TRBJ2-2; perhaps TRBD2 as D (6 bases). Germline V lookup: CDR1 LNHDA, CDR2 SQIVND (reference sequence). The CDR3 loop spans 15 amino acids. V lost 1 base and J lost 5, with 11 bases in between. This CDR3 is CASSIAGEFTGELFF. The CDR3 coding sequence is TGTGCCAGTAGTATAGCGGGAGAGTTTACCGGGGAGCTGTTTTTT.

The V gene is TRBV5-1, the J gene TRBJ1-1; no definite D call. Germline-derived CDR1 and CDR2 are SGHRS and YFSETQ. Between the trimmed V and J ends, which lost 2 bases and 3 bases, there was a span of 17 bases. This CDR3 is 16 amino acids long. The CDR3 sequence: CASSLSADATDTEAFF. Written as DNA, the CDR3 is TGCGCCAGCAGCTTATCCGCGGACGCAACTGACACTGAAGCTTTCTTT.

V is TRBV7-9 and J is TRBJ2-1; 8 bases agree with TRBD2. The CDR3 has 16 residues. CDR1 and CDR2 from the germline V gene are SEHNR and FQNEAQ (reference sequence). J lost 4 bases, V lost 2 bases, and 7 bases had no gene match. Written as DNA, the CDR3 is TGTGCCAGCAGCTTAAGGAGAGTAGCGGGGTACAATGAGCAGTTCTTC. Encoded protein: CASSLRRVAGYNEQFF. Drawing the rest from reference TRBV7-9 and TRBJ2-1, the complete variable domain is DTGVSQNPRHKITKRGQNVTFRCDPISEHNRLYWYRQTLGQGPEFLTYFQNEAQLEKSRLLSDRFSAERPKGSFSTLEIQRTEQGDSAMYLCASSLRRVAGYNEQFFGPGTRLTVL.

This chain joins TRBV28 and TRBJ2-5, with D perhaps TRBD1 (6 bases). This CDR3 has 15 residues. Trimming stripped 6 bases from V and 4 bases from J, with 18 bases between. Germline CDR1 is MDHEN and CDR2 is SYDVKM. This CDR3 reads CASRPYRVGIETQYF. CDR3 nucleotide sequence: TGTGCCAGCAGACCCTACAGGGTTGGGATAGAGACCCAGTACTTC.

The CDR3 coding sequence is TGCGCCAGCAGCCAAGGCTCTGCCAGGGGTTACACTGAAGCTTTCTTT. Amino acid sequence: CASSQGSARGYTEAFF. This rearrangement joins TRBV4-1 to TRBJ1-1, with D maybe TRBD1 (6 bases). CDR1 is MGHRA and CDR2 is YSYEKL in the germline V gene. The CDR3 extends over 16 amino acids. V lost 1 base, J lost 3 bases, and 15 bases lay in between.

The V gene is TRBV29-1, the J gene TRBJ1-1; 8 positions agree with TRBD1. CDR1 SQVTM and CDR2 ANQGSEA come from the germline V gene. V shed 8 bases, J shed 3 bases, and the junction held 11 bases outside the gene matches. The CDR3 consists of 14 residues. CDR3 nucleotide sequence: TGCAGCTCCCAGGGGGCCAGCAGGGACACTGAAGCTTTCTTT. This codes for CSSQGASRDTEAFF.

The chain employs TRBV5-1 and TRBJ2-1; tentatively, D is TRBD1 (6 bases). CDR1 and CDR2 from the germline V gene are SGHRS and YFSETQ. The CDR3 has 14 amino acids. With 7 bases removed from V and 0 bases from J, the gap between germline ends came to 11 bases. The CDR3 DNA follows: TGCGCCAGCGCCAGGGGTAGCTCCTACAATGAGCAGTTCTTC. It codes for CASARGSSYNEQFF.

The gene calls are TRBV7-9 and TRBJ2-1, with 14 bases identical to TRBD2. The junction had 8 bases not matched to a gene; V was cut back by 4 bases and J by 0 bases. The CDR3 totals 19 residues. From germline, CDR1 is SEHNR and CDR2 FQNEAQ (reference sequence). CDR3 sequence: CASSWVTGLAGVSYNEQFF. DNA of the CDR3: TGTGCCAGCAGCTGGGTAACGGGACTAGCGGGAGTCTCCTACAATGAGCAGTTCTTC.

This clone was detected only once. The V call is TRBV5-6, the J call TRBJ2-3; 7 nucleotides line up with TRBD1. V dropped 5 bases and J dropped 2; count of bases not matched to a gene: 8. Germline CDR1 SGHDT, CDR2 YYEEEE. The length of the CDR3 is 15 residues. The CDR3 nucleotides read TGTGCCAGCAGGTTGACAGGGCCTCCCACAGATACGCAGTATTTT. This sequence encodes CASRLTGPPTDTQYF.

The genes are TRBV5-1 and TRBJ2-5; the D is unclear. Germline CDR1 is SGHRS and CDR2 is YFSETQ. The V end was cut by 2 bases, the J end by 4 bases, with 3 bases between. The CDR3 is 11 amino acids. As DNA, the CDR3 is TGCGCCAGCAGCTTCGGAGAGACCCAGTACTTC. It translates to CASSFGETQYF.

In its sample, this clone was seen a few times. This sequence joins TRBV2 and TRBJ1-1; no clear D. The CDR3 extends over 11 amino acids. V dropped 6 bases and J dropped 6 bases, with 8 bases sitting between them. Germline CDR1 SNHLY, CDR2 FYNNEI. CDR3 in DNA: TGTGCCAGCAGCCTGAGTGCTGAAGCTTTCTTT. It translates to CASSLSAEAFF.

This rearrangement joins TRBV15 to TRBJ2-5, with D perhaps assigned TRBD1 or TRBD2 (6 bases each). The length of the CDR3 is 13 residues. CDR1 is LNHNV and CDR2 is YYDKDF in the germline V gene (reference sequence). Trimming pared 2 bases from V and 5 bases from J, leaving 9 bases between. DNA of the CDR3: TGTGCCACCAGCAGATTAGGGGGGGAGACCCAGTACTTC. Residues: CATSRLGGETQYF.

V is TRBV10-3 and J is TRBJ1-1; the D gene is possibly TRBD1 (5 bases). The CDR3 is made up of 13 amino acids. The germline V gene encodes CDR1 ENHRY and CDR2 SYGVKD. V gave up 6 bases and J gave up 0 bases, with 8 bases separating them. The CDR3 region has the DNA TGTGCCATCAGCCAGGGTTTGAACACTGAAGCTTTCTTT. Translated: CAISQGLNTEAFF.

The chain employs TRBV28 and TRBJ2-1, with a tentative D call TRBD2 (7 bases). The V gene's germline CDR1 is MDHEN and CDR2 SYDVKM. With 7 bases removed from V and 7 bases from J, the gap between germline ends came to 23 bases. The CDR3 runs 16 residues. The CDR3: CASTEGGGPAWNEQFF. For the CDR3, the DNA is TGTGCCAGCACTGAAGGGGGAGGGCCTGCCTGGAATGAGCAGTTCTTC.

This clone was found once. J is TRBJ2-7 and V is TRBV21-1. TRBV21-1 has pseudogene status. The CDR3 has 10 amino acids. CDR3 sequence: CASSTNQEYV. The CDR3 DNA follows: TGTGCCAGCAGCACAAATCAGGAGTACGTC.

This clone was found once. The V call is TRBV5-6, the J call TRBJ1-2, with 11 bases fitting TRBD1. Trimming at V came to 2 bases and at J to 0 bases, leaving 9 bases not matched to a gene. Germline CDR1 SGHDT, CDR2 YYEEEE. The CDR3 runs 18 residues. The CDR3 spells CASSLPRTGGKANYGYTF. In DNA form, the CDR3 reads TGTGCCAGCAGCTTACCCAGGACAGGGGGCAAAGCTAACTATGGCTACACCTTC.

The V gene is TRBV28, the J gene TRBJ2-3, with 8 bases lining up with TRBD2. This CDR3 is 12 amino acids long. The V gene end was trimmed by 7 bases and the J gene end by 12 bases; junction bases not matched to a gene: 9. CDR1 and CDR2 (germline): MDHEN, SYDVKM. CDR3 amino acids: CASTGGVRDQYF. The CDR3 bases are TGTGCCAGCACGGGGGGGGTCCGGGACCAGTATTTT.